The 21 T cell receptor beta chains presented below share a single source sample, sequenced in a study of glioma-infiltrating T cells. TCR alpha and beta CDR3 regions were amplified from RNA using iRepertoire nested multiplex PCR. Using its own MiXCR run on the multiplex PCR reads, TCRdb lists one record per CDR3 protein. The repertoire has about 400,000 distinct CDR3 sequences, 41% of them found once; the top ten carry about 12%. Sequencing was performed on glioma tissue, nonneoplastic brain tissue, or PBMCs (not recorded which). Receptors were obtained from a human donor with low-grade glioma or glioblastoma, undergoing nonglioma brain surgery, or in good health (not recorded which).

This chain uses TRBV20-1 with TRBJ2-5; D ambiguous. CDR3 size: 15 residues. Germline CDR1 reads DFQATT; CDR2 reads SNEGSKA (reference sequence). Trimming took 1 base from V and 2 from J, leaving 14 bases between them. The CDR3 loop is CSARARVDVQETQYF. The CDR3 region has the DNA TGCAGTGCTAGAGCTCGGGTGGACGTACAAGAGACCCAGTACTTC.

This clonotype came up many times. V is TRBV28 and J is TRBJ2-7; possible D gene TRBD2, 6 bases. Germline CDR1 reads MDHEN; CDR2 reads SYDVKM. This CDR3 is 14 amino acids long. V was pared by 2 bases and J by 0 bases, with 8 bases between. CDR3 coding DNA: TGTGCCAGCAGTTTACTAGCGCACTCCTACGAGCAGTACTTC. This codes for CASSLLAHSYEQYF.

This clonotype was detected many times. The V gene is TRBV20-1, the J gene TRBJ1-2, with unresolved D. Germline loops: CDR1 DFQATT, CDR2 SNEGSKA (reference sequence). The CDR3 has 11 amino acids. Trimming pared 1 base from V and 6 bases from J, leaving 6 bases between. This chain's CDR3 is CSARVGNGYTF. Written as DNA, the CDR3 is TGCAGTGCTAGAGTCGGGAATGGCTACACCTTC.

In this sample, this clonotype turned up a few times. The rearrangement uses TRBV7-3 and TRBJ2-2; D is unresolved. The germline V and J ends were trimmed by 2 bases and 1 base, with 5 bases remaining between them. The CDR3 covers 14 residues. Germline loops: CDR1 SGHTA, CDR2 FQGTGA. The CDR3 bases are TGTGCCAGCAGCTTATTACGGAACACCGGGGAGCTGTTTTTT. This translates into CASSLLRNTGELFF. Complete variable domain (other parts from reference TRBV7-3 and TRBJ2-2): GAGVSQTPSNKVTEKGKYVELRCDPISGHTALYWYRQSLGQGPEFLIYFQGTGAADDSGLPNDRFFAVRPEGSVSTLKIQRTERGDSAVYLCASSLLRNTGELFFGEGSRLTVL.

The table lists this clonotype with many counts. This chain connects TRBV4-1 to TRBJ2-1; no definite D call. Germline CDR1 is MGHRA and CDR2 is YSYEKL. The CDR3 has 12 residues. The ends were cut back, 0 bases at V and 3 bases at J, with 0 bases in the middle. The CDR3 spells CASSQDYNEQFF. The CDR3 DNA is TGCGCCAGCAGCCAAGACTACAATGAGCAGTTCTTC.

The DNA for the CDR3 is TGTGCCAGTAAACAGGACACCCTTTACAATGAGCAGTTCTTC. It is translated as CASKQDTLYNEQFF. V gene TRBV2 combines with J gene TRBJ2-1; D might be TRBD1 (5 bases). CDR3 length: 14 amino acids. V was pared by 9 bases and J by 4 bases, with 16 bases between. Germline CDR1 SNHLY, CDR2 FYNNEI.

This clonotype was seen many times. The chain recombines TRBV7-9 with TRBJ2-3; 7 bases line up with TRBD2. V gave up 5 bases and J gave up 4 bases; unmatched junction bases: 6. Germline CDR1 reads SEHNR; CDR2 reads FQNEAQ (reference sequence). This CDR3 comprises 14 residues. CDR3 protein: CASSLVSGADTQYF. CDR3 DNA: TGTGCCAGCAGCCTCGTCAGCGGGGCAGATACGCAGTATTTT.

The CDR3 region is CASSSLLAGGYEQFF. The CDR3, as DNA: TGTGCCAGCAGCTCCCTGCTAGCGGGAGGCTATGAGCAGTTCTTC. The chain links TRBV27 to TRBJ2-1, with 11 bases fitting TRBD2. Germline V lookup: CDR1 MNHEY, CDR2 SMNVEV (reference sequence). The V and J ends lost 6 bases and 8 bases, in that order; junction bases with no gene match: 9. The CDR3 is 15 amino acids.

This clonotype was seen many times. The CDR3 reads CASSWGREVQYF. CDR3 nucleotides: TGTGCCAGCAGCTGGGGACGGGAGGTTCAGTACTTC. The gene calls are TRBV6-2 or TRBV6-3 and TRBJ2-4, with TRBD2 matching over 7 bases. Germline V lookup: CDR1 MNHEY, CDR2 SVGEGT. Trimming removed 6 bases from V and 11 bases from J; junction bases left unmatched: 7. The length of the CDR3 is 12 residues.

This clonotype was seen at least ten times. This rearrangement joins TRBV20-1 to TRBJ1-5, with D perhaps matching TRBD1 (5 bases). CDR1 DFQATT and CDR2 SNEGSKA come from the germline V gene (reference sequence). The CDR3 totals 15 residues. Trimming took off 0 bases at V and 0 bases at J, with 9 bases between the two ends. The CDR3 sequence: CSAREGDYSNQPQHF. CDR3 sequence (DNA): TGCAGTGCTAGAGAAGGGGACTATAGCAATCAGCCCCAGCATTTT.

In the case of this clonotype: The germline gene is not matched at one end of the junction; a read error may be the cause. Here the CDR3 DNA reads TGTGCCAGCAGTTACACCGGACAGGCTGAAAAACTGCTTTTT. Translated: CASSYTGQAEKLLF. This rearrangement joins TRBV6-5 to TRBJ1-4; TRBD1 matches at 7 bases. The CDR3 has 14 residues. Germline assignment: CDR1 MNHEY and CDR2 SVGAGI.

In this sample, this clonotype turned up a few times. V and J are TRBV7-9 and TRBJ2-5, with D tentatively TRBD1 (5 bases). CDR3 length: 16 residues. The ends were cut back, 5 bases at V and 0 bases at J, with 16 bases in the middle. CDR1 is SEHNR and CDR2 is FQNEAQ in the germline V gene (reference sequence). The CDR3 DNA is TGTGCCAGCAGCCCGCGGTACTCAGGGTACCAAGAGACCCAGTACTTC. Translating gives CASSPRYSGYQETQYF.

This clonotype was seen repeatedly, ten times or more. This chain links TRBV7-2 with TRBJ1-1; D gene ambiguous. Germline values: CDR1 SGHTA, CDR2 FQGNSA. V lost 4 bases, J lost 0 bases, and 9 bases lay in between. The CDR3 sequence is 14 residues long. DNA for the CDR3: TGTGCCAGCAGCTCAAGCATGATGAACACTGAAGCTTTCTTT. Amino acid sequence: CASSSSMMNTEAFF.

The rearrangement links TRBV4-1 to TRBJ1-6; D is uncertain. This CDR3 is 18 amino acids long. Germline assignment: CDR1 MGHRA and CDR2 YSYEKL. Trimming pared 1 base from V and 0 bases from J, leaving 13 bases between. CDR3 amino acids: CASSQAPHTSSYNSPLHF. The CDR3 nucleotides are TGCGCCAGCAGCCAAGCCCCCCATACGAGCTCCTATAATTCACCCCTCCACTTT.

J is TRBJ2-5 and V is TRBV2; D tentatively fits TRBD1 or TRBD2 (5 bases each). V was pared by 5 bases and J by 1 base, with 11 bases between. This CDR3 comprises 14 residues. Looked up from germline, CDR1 is SNHLY and CDR2 is FYNNEI. CDR3 coding DNA: TGTGCCAGCAGTTCCCAGGGACCCCAAGAGACCCAGTACTTC. Its protein product is CASSSQGPQETQYF.

The chain uses TRBV6-5 and TRBJ2-2; possible D gene TRBD1, 6 bases. Trimming left V 2 bases short and J 6 bases short, with 10 bases between. This CDR3 has 14 amino acids. Germline V gene sequence: CDR1 MNHEY, CDR2 SVGAGI. The CDR3: CASSYHRVSGELFF. The CDR3 bases are TGTGCCAGCAGTTACCACAGGGTTTCCGGGGAGCTGTTTTTT.

This clonotype was found a few times. This chain connects TRBV4-1 to TRBJ2-5; no firm D call. The ends were cut back, 0 bases at V and 7 bases at J, with 6 bases in the middle. The CDR3 sequence is 12 residues long. Germline lookup yields CDR1 MGHRA and CDR2 YSYEKL. The CDR3 DNA sequence: TGCGCCAGCAGCCAAGATAAGGCGACCCAGTACTTC. Translated: CASSQDKATQYF.

This clonotype was observed once. Germline is not matched at one junction end, which may reflect a read error. The chain couples TRBV14 to TRBJ2-1, with 7 nucleotides matching TRBD2. This CDR3 has 14 residues. Germline V gives CDR1 SGHDN, CDR2 FVKESK. The CDR3 region is CAGSQPSGYNEQFF. CDR3 DNA: TGTGCCGGCAGCCAGCCTAGCGGCTACAATGAGCAGTTCTTC.

A word on this clonotype: A much larger clone lies one base from this, so it may be a read error. The genes are TRBV6-2 or TRBV6-3 and TRBJ2-3; the match to TRBD2 covers 13 bases. CDR3 length: 16 residues. With V trimmed by 7 bases and J by 2 bases, 6 bases remained unmatched. Germline lookup yields CDR1 MNHEY and CDR2 SVGEGT. This chain's CDR3 is CASKKLAGGHTDTQYF. The CDR3 DNA is TGTGCCAGCAAAAAACTAGCGGGAGGGCACACAGATACGCAGTATTTT.

A remark on this clonotype: Being one base from a much bigger clone, this may be a read error. The V gene is TRBV27, the J gene TRBJ1-6; tentative D call: TRBD1 (6 bases). The ends were cut back, 5 bases at V and 10 bases at J, with 24 bases in the middle. The CDR3 consists of 17 residues. Looked up from germline, CDR1 is MNHEY and CDR2 is SMNVEV (reference sequence). This CDR3 reads CASSPYPSKGGNSPLHF. The CDR3 nucleotides are TGTGCCAGCAGTCCCTACCCCTCCAAAGGGGGGAACTCACCCCTCCACTTT.

This clonotype occurred many times. This chain joins TRBV20-1 and TRBJ2-7, with unresolved D. Trimming took 1 base from V and 0 from J, leaving 4 bases between them. The germline V gene has CDR1 DFQATT and CDR2 SNEGSKA (reference sequence). The CDR3 covers 12 residues. This CDR3 is CSARGSSYEQYF. In DNA form, the CDR3 reads TGCAGTGCTAGAGGCAGCTCCTACGAGCAGTACTTC.